This T cell receptor (beta chain) was retrieved from a study of Ad26.COV2.S vaccination and SARS-CoV-2 variants. Specified treatment: some 20 received Ad26.COV2.S at low or high dose, single or two shots; a few received placebo; per-sample allocation not given. Following the first vaccine or placebo injection, samples were taken on day 63. Profiled with immunoSEQ multiplex PCR; TCRdb holds only in-frame clones, not every one. The sample shows roughly 350,000 clones, about 88% of them seen only once. The CDR3 spans 13 residues. Trimming left V 6 bases short and J 9 bases short, with 17 bases between. The chain uses TRBV12-3 or TRBV12-4 and TRBJ1-2; D not certain. This clonotype originated in a person aged 18 to 59 who received the Ad26.COV2.S COVID-19 vaccine or a placebo. The source material was peripheral blood, sampled in a trial of Ad26.COV2.S vaccine versus placebo. CDR3 coding DNA: TGTGCCAGCAGACCCGGCAGCCGGAGGAGCTACACCTTC. Amino acid sequence: CASRPGSRRSYTF.